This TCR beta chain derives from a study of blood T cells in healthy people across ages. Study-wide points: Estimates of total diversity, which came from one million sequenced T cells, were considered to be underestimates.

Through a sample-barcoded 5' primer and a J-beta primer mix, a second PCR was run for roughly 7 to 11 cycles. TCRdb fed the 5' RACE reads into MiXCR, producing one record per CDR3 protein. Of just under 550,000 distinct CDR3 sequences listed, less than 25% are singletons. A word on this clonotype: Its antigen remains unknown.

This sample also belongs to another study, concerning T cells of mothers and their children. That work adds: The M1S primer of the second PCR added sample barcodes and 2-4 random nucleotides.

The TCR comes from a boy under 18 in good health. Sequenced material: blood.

In DNA, the CDR3 is TGCGCCAGCAGCCCGTCCTCGGACGGGACCTATGGCTACACCTTC. Translating it yields CASSPSSDGTYGYTF. This rearrangement joins TRBV4-3 to TRBJ1-2, with D possibly TRBD1 on 5 matching bases. This CDR3 contains 15 residues. V lost 4 bases and J 4 bases, leaving 16 bases between the germline ends. Germline assignment: CDR1 LGHNA and CDR2 YSLEER.